Below, one T cell receptor beta chain is given with its context. This clonotype was observed at least ten times. The antigen it binds to is not known. Within one base of it there is no much larger clone, and no base qualities were kept. The record originates from a study of CD8 T cells in ankylosing spondylitis (dated by TCRdb to between 2016 and 2019). With respect to the entire study: The study set out to find disease-linked TCR variants by profiling T cell receptor beta repertoires in ankylosing spondylitis patients and healthy donors. The whole study cohort included 85 to 120 healthy donors and around 24 ankylosing spondylitis patients. Peripheral blood was sampled, and synovial fluid was also collected from ankylosing spondylitis patients. Here is what the overall study found, with its caveats: Some of the motif variants had been reported before in the synovial fluid and blood of reactive arthritis patients, a finding that suggests common disease-initiation mechanisms. In peripheral blood, the disease-linked clones were found at relatively low frequencies and had a CD8+ phenotype. Blood from ankylosing spondylitis patients appeared to be characterized by a TCR beta motif made up of several highly homologous amino acid variants. According to the report, matched synovial fluid samples from ankylosing spondylitis patients were significantly enriched for the disease-linked clones.

The junction carries 10 bases between V and J, which are trimmed by 0 bases and 3 bases respectively. As encoded in the germline V gene, CDR1 is SGHRS while CDR2 is YFSETQ. The CDR3, from cysteine to phenylalanine, totals 14 residues. Only CDR3 DNA is held: 42 bases, read in frame from base 1. Sequencing instrument: Illumina HiSeq 2500. TCR beta libraries were prepared by quantitative 5'-RACE with molecular barcodes. Regarding the original processing steps: A new computational method based on a probabilistic model of VDJ rearrangement was used to identify disease-linked TCR variants. The public reads were reprocessed in TCRdb via fastp at Q25 and MiXCR, keeping in-frame beta chains. Identical CDR3 protein sequences are pooled into one entry, listed with their most common genes and DNA. TCRdb, rather than the study authors, made the V and J calls. The sample table lists about 250,000 distinct CDR3 sequences, 24% of them with a count of one. The leading ten clones occupy roughly 0.67% of the sample.

The TCR was taken from a male donor with ankylosing spondylitis or in good health (not recorded which). The chain employs TRBV5-1 and TRBJ2-7; the D gene is perhaps TRBD2, on 6 matching bases. Sample: blood, either unsorted or a sorted T cell fraction (not recorded which). The CDR3 in this case is CASSLVGLNYEQYF. In nucleotide form, the sequence is TGCGCCAGCAGCTTGGTTGGACTAAACTACGAGCAGTACTTC.